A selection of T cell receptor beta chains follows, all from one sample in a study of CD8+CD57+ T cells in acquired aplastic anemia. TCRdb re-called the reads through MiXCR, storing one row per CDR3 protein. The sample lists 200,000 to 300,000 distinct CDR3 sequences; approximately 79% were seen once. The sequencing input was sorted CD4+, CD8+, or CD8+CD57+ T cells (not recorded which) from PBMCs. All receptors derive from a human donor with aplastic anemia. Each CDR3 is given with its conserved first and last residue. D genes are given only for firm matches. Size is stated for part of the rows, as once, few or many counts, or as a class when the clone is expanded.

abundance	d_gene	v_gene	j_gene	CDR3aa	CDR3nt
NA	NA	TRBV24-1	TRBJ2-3	CATRDEGTDAQYF	TGTGCCACCAGGGACGAGGGCACAGATGCGCAGTATTTT
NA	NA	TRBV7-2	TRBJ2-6	CASRPAGSHEAGVLTF	TGTGCCAGCAGACCAGCGGGTAGCCACGAGGCCGGCGTCCTGACTTTC
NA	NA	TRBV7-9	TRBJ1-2	CASSFRPGELYFGAF	TGTGCCAGCAGCTTCAGGCCCGGGGAGCTGTATTTTGGCGCCTTC
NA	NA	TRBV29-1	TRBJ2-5	CSVGNRGGETQYF	TGCAGCGTTGGAAACAGGGGAGGGGAGACCCAGTACTTC
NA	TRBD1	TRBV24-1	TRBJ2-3	CATSDLESLGQGTDTQYF	TGTGCCACCAGTGATTTGGAGTCCCTTGGACAGGGGACGGATACGCAGTATTTT
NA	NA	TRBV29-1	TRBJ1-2	CSGTHGRDYGYTF	TGCAGCGGCACACACGGCCGTGACTATGGCTACACCTTC
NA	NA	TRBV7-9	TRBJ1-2	CASSALLSGGGTYGYTF	TGTGCCAGCAGCGCACTGCTCTCCGGGGGAGGGACCTATGGCTACACCTTC
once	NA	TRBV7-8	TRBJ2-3	CASSFARVGTEAF	TGTGCCAGCAGCTTCGCCAGGGTGGGCACTGAAGCTTTC
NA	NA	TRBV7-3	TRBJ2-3	CASSLSGAEKQYF	TGTGCCAGCAGCTTATCGGGCGCAGAGAAGCAGTATTTT
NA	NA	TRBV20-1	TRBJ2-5	CSARGGKEGPQETQYF	TGCAGTGCCAGAGGGGGAAAGGAGGGGCCCCAAGAGACCCAGTACTTC
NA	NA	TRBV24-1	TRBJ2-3	CATSDGQGVTDTQYF	TGTGCCACCAGTGACGGGCAGGGAGTGACAGATACGCAGTATTTT
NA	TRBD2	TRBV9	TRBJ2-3	CASSVGTSGGHDF	TGTGCCAGCAGCGTCGGTACTAGCGGGGGGCATGATTTT
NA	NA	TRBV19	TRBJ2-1	CASSQGSGTGQDEQFF	TGTGCCAGTAGCCAAGGTAGCGGAACCGGTCAGGATGAGCAGTTCTTC
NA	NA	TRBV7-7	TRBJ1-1	CASSSTVTRNTEVFF	TGTGCCAGCAGCTCAACAGTAACAAGGAACACTGAAGTTTTCTTT
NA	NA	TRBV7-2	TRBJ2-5	CASTPSGTPGNTQYF	TGTGCCAGCACCCCGTCGGGCACACCGGGCAATACCCAGTACTTC
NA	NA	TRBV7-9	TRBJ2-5	CATSRGSERGTEYF	TGTGCCACCAGCAGAGGAAGCGAGCGAGGGACCGAGTACTTC
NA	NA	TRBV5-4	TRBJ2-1	CASSLGPRKNEQFF	TGTGCCAGCAGCTTAGGGCCGAGGAAAAATGAGCAGTTCTTC
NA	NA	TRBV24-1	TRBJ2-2	CATSDGANTGELFF	TGTGCCACCAGTGATGGGGCCAACACCGGGGAGCTGTTTTTT
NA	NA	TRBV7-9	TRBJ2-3	CASSLEPGGLSTGTQYF	TGTGCCAGCAGCTTAGAACCCGGGGGGCTGAGCACTGGAACGCAGTATTTT
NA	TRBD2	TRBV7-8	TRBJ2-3	CASSLGGGPDTQQYF	TGTGCCAGCAGCTTAGGGGGAGGGCCCGATACGCAGCAGTATTTT
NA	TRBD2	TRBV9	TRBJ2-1	CASGAGGLEFF	TGTGCCAGCGGGGCCGGGGGGTTGGAGTTCTTC
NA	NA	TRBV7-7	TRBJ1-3	CASSPEFGSGNTIYF	TGTGCCAGCAGCCCGGAGTTTGGGTCTGGAAACACCATATATTTT
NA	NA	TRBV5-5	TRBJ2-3	CASSRFQGPDTQYF	TGCGCCAGCAGCCGATTTCAGGGTCCCGATACGCAGTATTTT
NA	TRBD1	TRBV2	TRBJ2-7	CASRRQGAVYEQYF	TGTGCCAGCAGGCGGCAGGGGGCCGTCTACGAGCAGTACTTC
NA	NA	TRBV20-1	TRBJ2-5	CSARPQLSRGRETQYF	TGCAGTGCTAGGCCCCAACTGAGTAGGGGTCGGGAGACCCAGTACTTC
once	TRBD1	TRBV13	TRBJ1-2	CASRKTGGADYGYTF	TGTGCCAGCAGGAAGACAGGGGGCGCCGACTATGGCTACACCTTC
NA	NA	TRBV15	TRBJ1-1	CATSKGTERDTHFF	TGTGCCACCAGCAAAGGCACCGAGCGAGATACCCATTTCTTT
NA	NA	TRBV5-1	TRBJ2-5	CASGFEADGKTQYF	TGCGCCAGCGGCTTCGAAGCGGACGGTAAGACCCAGTACTTC
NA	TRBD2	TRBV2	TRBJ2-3	CASSGAGGANNAAFF	TGTGCCAGCAGCGGGGCGGGGGGAGCGAACAATGCAGCGTTCTTT
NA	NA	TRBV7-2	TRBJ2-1	CASSLELGGDNEEQFF	TGTGCCAGCAGCTTAGAACTAGGGGGGGACAATGAGGAGCAGTTCTTC
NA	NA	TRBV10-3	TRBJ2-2	CAIRGIPNTGELFF	TGTGCCATCAGGGGGATACCGAACACCGGGGAGCTGTTTTTT
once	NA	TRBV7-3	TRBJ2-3	CASGSRATDAQYF	TGTGCCAGCGGAAGCCGGGCCACAGACGCGCAGTACTTT
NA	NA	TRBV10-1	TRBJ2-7	CASRRAGLSLHLRF	NA
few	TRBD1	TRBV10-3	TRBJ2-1	CAISESFRDRGYNEQFF	TGTGCCATCAGTGAGTCGTTTAGAGACAGGGGCTACAATGAGCAGTTCTTC
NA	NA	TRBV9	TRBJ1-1	CASSVGLDRKSDAFF	TGTGCCAGCAGCGTAGGGCTAGATAGGAAGTCTGATGCTTTCTTT